A selection of T cell receptor beta chains follows, all from one sample in a study of radiotherapy plus CTLA-4 blockade in lung cancer. Method: immunoSEQ multiplex PCR; TCRdb's copy keeps in-frame clones and lacks some. The sample gives approximately 41,000 clones, about 75% of which show up once; 9.8% is in the top ten. Sequenced material: peripheral blood, taken from a patient treated with radiotherapy plus ipilimumab. These receptors all come from a human donor with non-small cell lung cancer who had stable disease on radiotherapy plus ipilimumab. The CDR3 runs from the conserved cysteine through the conserved F or W. The D gene is left open where the match is weak. Where a row states a size, it is once, few, many or the class of an expanded clone; other rows omit it.

clone_size d_call j_call v_call cdr3_aa cdr3_nt
- - TRBJ1-6 TRBV30 CAWDTGPSPLHF TGTGCCTGGGATACAGGGCCTTCACCCCTCCACTTT
- TRBD1 TRBJ1-2 TRBV5-1 CASSLGDREVDNYGYTF TGCGCCAGCAGCTTAGGGGACAGGGAGGTCGATAACTATGGCTACACCTTC
- TRBD2 TRBJ2-2 TRBV4-2 CASSRQAGGPDAGELFF TGTGCCAGCAGCCGTCAGGCGGGGGGGCCCGACGCCGGGGAGCTGTTTTTT
- TRBD1 TRBJ1-1 TRBV5-1 CASSSTGTGLAFF TGCGCCAGCAGCTCAACCGGGACAGGGTTGGCTTTCTTT
- - TRBJ1-6 TRBV6-5 CASSSDSSYNSPLHF TGTGCCAGCAGTAGCGACAGCTCCTATAATTCACCCCTCCACTTT
- TRBD1 TRBJ2-1 TRBV14 CASSLKDRLYNEQFF TGCGCCAGCAGCCTCAAGGACAGGCTTTACAATGAGCAGTTCTTC
- - TRBJ1-5 TRBV6-5 CASSERSGRGQPQHF TGTGCCAGCAGCGAACGGTCAGGAAGAGGGCAGCCCCAGCATTTT
- - TRBJ1-6 TRBV14 CASSQGLYNSPLHF TGTGCCAGCAGCCAGGGACTGTATAATTCACCCCTCCACTTT
few - TRBJ1-1 TRBV11-3 CASSLQGPSDTEAFF TGTGCCAGCAGCTTACAGGGCCCCTCGGACACTGAAGCTTTCTTT
few TRBD1 TRBJ1-2 TRBV19 CASTPQQGRGGYTF TGTGCCAGTACCCCGCAACAGGGGCGCGGGGGCTACACCTTC
- - TRBJ2-5 TRBV25-1 CASSELSLGRGTQETQYF TGTGCCAGCAGTGAACTCTCCCTCGGCAGGGGAACTCAAGAGACCCAGTACTTC
- TRBD1 TRBJ1-4 TRBV6-6 CASSYTPRDRAEKLFF TGTGCCAGCAGTTACACCCCGCGGGACAGGGCTGAAAAACTGTTTTTT
- - TRBJ2-2 TRBV6-5 CASRWSTSNTGELFF TGTGCCAGTCGATGGTCCACTTCGAACACCGGGGAGCTGTTTTTT
- - TRBJ2-5 TRBV5-6 CASSFFGGAGTQYF TGTGCCAGCAGCTTCTTCGGGGGTGCCGGGACCCAGTACTTC
- TRBD2 TRBJ2-1 TRBV6-5 CASSLAGGYNEQFF TGTGCCAGCAGTCTAGCGGGGGGCTACAATGAGCAGTTCTTC
few - TRBJ1-1 TRBV29-1 CSVGAALNTEAFF TGCAGCGTTGGGGCCGCTTTGAACACTGAAGCTTTCTTT
- - TRBJ1-1 TRBV5-5 CASSNSGMNTEAFF TGTGCCAGCAGCAACTCGGGAATGAACACTGAAGCTTTCTTT
- TRBD1 TRBJ2-5 TRBV9 CASSGWDSQETQYF TGTGCCAGCAGCGGCTGGGACAGTCAAGAGACCCAGTACTTC
- - TRBJ2-3 TRBV7-2 CASSSSGKSDTQYF TGTGCCAGCAGCTCCTCAGGGAAGTCAGATACGCAGTATTTT
- TRBD1 TRBJ1-1 TRBV29-1 CSVEDRRRSGTGDYTEAFF TGCAGCGTTGAAGATCGCAGGCGGTCAGGTACAGGGGATTACACTGAAGCTTTCTTT
- - TRBJ2-1 TRBV18 CASSFNQGYEQFF TGTGCCAGCTCATTTAATCAGGGGTATGAGCAGTTCTTC
once - TRBJ2-5 TRBV29-1 CSVVETHLMEQYF TGCAGCGTTGTGGAGACCCACCTGATGGAGCAGTACTTC
- - TRBJ1-1 TRBV5-1 CASSFAGTNTEAFF TGCGCCAGCAGCTTTGCGGGGACGAACACTGAAGCTTTCTTT
- - TRBJ2-7 TRBV18 CASSPGAAGTYEQYF TGTGCCAGCTCACCAGGGGCCGCGGGGACCTACGAGCAGTACTTC
- - TRBJ1-2 TRBV20-1 CSITGSGYTF TGCTCCATTACGGGGTCGGGCTACACCTTC
- TRBD2 TRBJ2-1 TRBV29-1 CSAWTSYNEQFF TGCAGCGCTTGGACTAGCTACAATGAGCAGTTCTTC
- - TRBJ1-1 TRBV20-1 CSASRLTEAFF TGCAGTGCTAGCCGACTTACTGAAGCTTTCTTT
- - TRBJ2-1 TRBV12-5 CASGLVRSNYNEQFF TGTGCTAGTGGTTTGGTACGGAGTAATTACAATGAGCAGTTCTTC
once TRBD1 TRBJ1-6 TRBV9 CASSVPGGSPLHF TGTGCCAGCAGCGTACCAGGGGGCTCACCCCTCCACTTT
- TRBD2 TRBJ2-5 TRBV12-5 CASGTGLAGARETQYF TGTGCTAGTGGTACCGGACTAGCGGGGGCGAGGGAGACCCAGTACTTC
- - TRBJ1-1 TRBV20-1 CSATGDTEAFF TGCAGTGCTACAGGGGACACTGAAGCTTTCTTT
few - TRBJ1-1 TRBV6-6 CASARGLNTEAFF TGTGCCAGCGCCCGAGGGCTCAACACTGAAGCTTTCTTT
- - TRBJ1-1 TRBV11-3 CASSLQRGRFTEAFF TGTGCCAGCAGCTTACAGAGAGGGCGGTTCACTGAAGCTTTCTTT
- - TRBJ2-1 TRBV6-4 CASSDRSGFYNEQFF TGTGCCAGCAGTGACCGTTCGGGGTTCTACAATGAGCAGTTCTTC
- - TRBJ2-7 TRBV11-3 CASSLGVLPYEQYF TGTGCCAGCAGCTTAGGAGTCCTGCCCTACGAGCAGTACTTC
few TRBD1 TRBJ1-1 TRBV5-4 CASSIQGDENTEAFF TGTGCCAGCAGTATTCAGGGGGATGAGAACACTGAAGCTTTCTTT
few - TRBJ1-6 TRBV30 CAWRGGIYNSPLHF TGTGCCTGGAGGGGGGGGATCTATAATTCACCCCTCCACTTT
- - TRBJ1-5 TRBV5-1 CASSSGQNSNQPQHF TGCGCCAGCAGCAGTGGACAGAATAGCAATCAGCCCCAGCATTTT
- TRBD1 TRBJ1-4 TRBV15 CATSKPPTRDRGSKLFF TGTGCCACCAGTAAACCTCCTACCCGGGACAGGGGGTCTAAACTGTTTTTT
- - TRBJ1-4 TRBV9 CASSVEGSGKLFF TGTGCCAGCAGCGTAGAGGGTTCGGGGAAACTGTTTTTT
- TRBD2 TRBJ2-1 TRBV7-6 CASSLLAGGPYNEQFF TGTGCCAGCAGTCTACTAGCGGGGGGCCCGTACAATGAGCAGTTCTTC
- - TRBJ1-4 TRBV19 CASRDTGRDEKLFF TGTGCCAGTAGGGATACGGGCAGGGATGAAAAACTGTTTTTT
- TRBD1 TRBJ1-2 TRBV15 CATSRDSRGLNGYTF TGTGCCACCAGCAGAGATTCTAGGGGGCTTAATGGCTACACCTTC
- TRBD2 TRBJ2-3 TRBV15 CATSRNSPLAGGHTDTQYF TGTGCCACCAGCAGAAACTCACCCTTAGCGGGGGGGCACACAGATACGCAGTATTTT
- - TRBJ1-5 TRBV6-6 CASRFSGDSNQPQHF TGTGCCAGCAGGTTCTCAGGGGATAGCAATCAGCCCCAGCATTTT
- TRBD1 TRBJ1-2 TRBV5-6 CASSSGTGSYYGYTF TGTGCCAGCAGCTCTGGGACAGGCTCCTACTATGGCTACACCTTC
few TRBD2 TRBJ2-3 TRBV2 CASSVTSVGDTQYF TGTGCCAGCAGTGTCACTAGCGTGGGAGATACGCAGTATTTT
- - TRBJ1-2 TRBV19 CASSIGGEGAYGYTF TGTGCCAGTAGTATCGGCGGGGAGGGCGCCTATGGCTACACCTTC
- TRBD1 TRBJ1-2 TRBV7-8 CASSVRDRGRSHGYTF TGTGCCAGCAGCGTCCGGGACAGGGGACGGTCGCATGGCTACACCTTC
- - TRBJ1-2 TRBV6-1 CASRPFDGGDYGYTF TGTGCCAGCAGACCATTTGACGGAGGGGACTATGGCTACACCTTC
- - TRBJ2-7 TRBV11-2 CASSLIGYEQYF TGTGCCAGCAGCTTAATCGGCTACGAGCAGTACTTC
- - TRBJ1-4 TRBV5-1 CASSSGYGNEKLFF TGCGCCAGCAGCTCAGGTTACGGTAATGAAAAACTGTTTTTT
- - TRBJ1-1 TRBV18 CASSPERLMSTEAFF TGTGCCAGCTCACCTGAGAGGCTCATGAGCACTGAAGCTTTCTTT
- - TRBJ2-5 TRBV11-3 CASSNRVGTQYF TGTGCCAGCAGCAACAGGGTTGGGACCCAGTACTTC